The T cell receptor (beta chain) described here comes from a study of blood T cell repertoires in COVID-19. After removal of 4 bases from V and 3 bases from J, the junction contained 3 bases not matched to a gene. This CDR3 spans 15 amino acids. Germline CDR1 reads MNHEY; CDR2 reads SVGEGT. Assay used: immunoSEQ multiplex PCR; TCRdb lists only in-frame clones, some missing. The table records 25,000 to 35,000 clones, 65% to 90% of them present only once. The chain joins TRBV6-2 or TRBV6-3 to TRBJ2-5; TRBD2 matches at 12 bases. The clonotype was recovered from a human donor in a cohort sampled during active COVID-19. The sequencing sample was made of peripheral blood. CDR3 nucleotide sequence: TGTGCCAGCAGTTCGAGACTAGCGGGGGAAGAGACCCAGTACTTC. This codes for CASSSRLAGEETQYF.